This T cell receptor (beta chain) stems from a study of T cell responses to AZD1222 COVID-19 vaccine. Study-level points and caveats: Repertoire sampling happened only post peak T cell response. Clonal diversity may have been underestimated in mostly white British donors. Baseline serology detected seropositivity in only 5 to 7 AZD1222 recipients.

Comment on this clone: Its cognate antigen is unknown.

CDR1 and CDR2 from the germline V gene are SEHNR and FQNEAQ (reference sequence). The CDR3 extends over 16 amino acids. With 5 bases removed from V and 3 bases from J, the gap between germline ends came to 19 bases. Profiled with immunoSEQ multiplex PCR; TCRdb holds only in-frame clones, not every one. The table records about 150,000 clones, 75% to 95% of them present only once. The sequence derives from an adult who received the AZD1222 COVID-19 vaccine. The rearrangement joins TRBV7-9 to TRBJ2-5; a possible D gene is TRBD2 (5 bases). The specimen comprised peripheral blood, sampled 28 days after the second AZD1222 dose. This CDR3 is CASSRGDHQGKETQYF. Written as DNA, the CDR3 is TGTGCCAGCAGCCGGGGAGACCATCAAGGGAAAGAGACCCAGTACTTC.